This T cell receptor (beta chain) comes out of a study of shared clonotypes between healthy human individuals. Sequencing used immunoSEQ multiplex PCR; TCRdb keeps in-frame clones, though not all of them. The data contain some 79,000 clones, roughly three fifths of them singletons. Remarks on this clone: Its cognate antigen is unknown.

Overall study findings and caveats: Relative to their counterparts shared across all four donors, non-shared clonotypes exhibited diminished generation probabilities. A few donors had 5% to 6% of their naive CD4 clonotypes in common.

The junction had 9 bases not matched to a gene; V was cut back by 8 bases and J by 8 bases. CDR3 length: 14 amino acids. Looked up from germline, CDR1 is MGHDK and CDR2 is SYGVNS. This clonotype was sampled from a man under 40 in good health. Sequencing used memory CD8+ T cells sorted from blood. Subset specified: CD45RO+ cells pooled with CCR7-negative TemRA cells. The chain recombines TRBV25-1 with TRBJ1-4, with TRBD1 matching 9 bases. DNA of the CDR3: TGTGCCAGCGGACCTGGGACAGGGAGGGAAAAACTGTTTTTT. This encodes CASGPGTGREKLFF.